A selection of T cell receptor beta chains follows, all from one sample in a study of blood T cell repertoires in COVID-19. Produced via immunoSEQ multiplex PCR; TCRdb's table is partial and in-frame only. The profile covers roughly 260,000 clones, with roughly 82% appearing a single time and approximately 4.5% taken by the ten largest. What was sequenced was peripheral blood. These receptors were collected from a woman between 70 and 85 years old with acute or convalescent COVID-19. Both conserved end residues are part of each CDR3. Fields, in order: J gene, V gene, D gene, clone size, CDR3 protein, CDR3 DNA. D genes are given only for firm matches. Only part of the rows carry a size: once, few, many, or a class if the clone is expanded.

TRBJ1-1,TRBV5-1,-,-,CASSLGGLQGGAEAFF,TGCGCCAGCAGCTTGGGGGGACTACAGGGTGGCGCTGAAGCTTTCTTT
TRBJ1-1,TRBV7-9,-,-,CASSAWLSEMNTEAFF,TGTGCCAGCAGCGCCTGGTTATCTGAGATGAACACTGAAGCTTTCTTT
TRBJ1-1,TRBV18,-,-,CASSPPGQGRAFF,TGTGCCAGCTCACCACCGGGCCAGGGGAGAGCTTTCTTT
TRBJ2-6,TRBV14,TRBD1,-,CASSQAPGQGHPISGANVLTF,TGTGCCAGCAGCCAAGCCCCGGGACAGGGGCATCCAATCTCTGGGGCCAACGTCCTGACTTTC
TRBJ2-7,TRBV19,-,-,CASSTPLTGSYEQYF,TGTGCCAGTAGTACCCCCCTGACAGGTTCCTACGAGCAGTACTTC
TRBJ2-3,TRBV5-4,TRBD2,-,CASSLYLAGGSTDTQYF,TGTGCCAGCAGCTTATATCTAGCGGGGGGTAGCACAGATACGCAGTATTTT
TRBJ1-4,TRBV15,TRBD1,-,CATSGGPGQGDEKLFF,TGTGCCACCAGCGGAGGACCGGGACAGGGGGATGAAAAACTGTTTTTT
TRBJ1-1,TRBV5-4,-,many,CASSLTPGNTEAFF,TGTGCCAGCAGCTTAACCCCAGGGAACACTGAAGCTTTCTTT
TRBJ2-3,TRBV3-1/TRBV3-2,TRBD2,once,CASSEGGGAEADTQYF,TGTGCCAGCAGCGAGGGCGGGGGGGCCGAGGCAGATACGCAGTATTTT
TRBJ1-2,TRBV3-1/TRBV3-2,TRBD1,-,CASSQDLGQVYGYTF,TGTGCCAGCAGCCAAGATCTGGGACAGGTCTATGGCTACACCTTC
TRBJ1-1,TRBV15,TRBD1,-,CATSSNRGVGTEAFF,TGTGCCACCAGCAGTAACAGGGGAGTAGGCACTGAAGCTTTCTTT
TRBJ2-7,TRBV5-1,TRBD1,once,CASSLGPTGATYEQYF,TGCGCCAGCAGCTTGGGACCAACAGGGGCAACCTACGAGCAGTACTTC
TRBJ2-2,TRBV7-2,-,-,CASRPRGPGELFF,TGTGCCAGCAGACCTCGTGGGCCCGGGGAGCTGTTTTTT
TRBJ1-5,TRBV19,TRBD1,once,CASSIVVARGRQPQHF,TGTGCCAGTAGTATAGTTGTCGCCAGGGGGCGTCAGCCCCAGCATTTT
TRBJ2-1,TRBV6-5,-,-,CASRRREVPLTQFF,TGTGCCAGCAGGAGAAGGGAGGTCCCCTTGACGCAGTTCTTC
TRBJ1-1,TRBV12-3/TRBV12-4,TRBD1,-,CASSPDRVTEAFF,TGTGCCAGCAGTCCGGACAGGGTCACTGAAGCTTTCTTT
TRBJ2-7,TRBV11-2,-,once,CASSLIGGQKNYEQYF,TGTGCCAGCAGCTTGATAGGTGGACAAAAAAACTACGAGCAGTACTTC
TRBJ1-5,TRBV5-4,-,-,CASSEEVNQPQHF,TGTGCCAGCAGCGAGGAAGTAAATCAGCCCCAGCATTTT
TRBJ2-7,TRBV14,-,-,CASSKLGGTYEQYF,TGTGCCAGCTCTAAATTAGGGGGAACCTACGAGCAGTACTTC
TRBJ1-4,TRBV7-2,-,-,CASSPGGSLEKLFF,TGTGCCAGCAGCCCTGGGGGGAGTCTCGAAAAACTGTTTTTT
TRBJ1-2,TRBV6-6,-,few,CASTNPVEVYGYTF,TGTGCCAGCACCAACCCGGTCGAGGTCTATGGCTACACCTTC
TRBJ1-2,TRBV27,TRBD1,-,CASGQGASGYTF,TGTGCCAGTGGACAGGGGGCTTCTGGCTACACCTTC
TRBJ1-2,TRBV5-1,TRBD1,-,CASSLQQGARGYTF,TGCGCCAGCAGCTTACAACAGGGGGCGCGGGGCTACACCTTC
TRBJ1-6,TRBV5-1,TRBD1,-,CASSLGTGGRNSPLHF,TGCGCCAGCAGCTTGGGGACAGGGGGTCGAAATTCACCCCTCCACTTT
TRBJ1-1,TRBV28,TRBD1,few,CASSLRQGSAEAFF,TGTGCCAGCAGTTTGAGACAGGGCTCGGCAGAAGCTTTCTTT
TRBJ1-4,TRBV7-2,TRBD1,-,CASSIGQGAATNEKLFF,TGTGCCAGCAGCATCGGACAGGGGGCCGCAACTAATGAAAAACTGTTTTTT
TRBJ1-2,TRBV13,TRBD1,-,CASSLTLTGEYGYTF,TGTGCCAGCAGCCTCACCCTCACAGGGGAATATGGCTACACCTTC
TRBJ1-5,TRBV5-5,-,few,CASSLYSDQPQHF,TGTGCCAGCAGCTTGTATTCCGATCAGCCCCAGCATTTT
TRBJ1-2,TRBV3-1/TRBV3-2,-,-,CASSQPQGFGYTF,TGTGCCAGCAGCCAACCACAGGGTTTCGGCTACACCTTC
TRBJ1-3,TRBV7-2,-,-,CASSSGLHSGNTIYF,TGTGCCAGCAGCTCGGGACTGCACTCTGGAAACACCATATATTTT
TRBJ2-3,TRBV6-5,-,-,CASSRRAGSTDTQYF,TGTGCCAGCTCCCGGAGGGCGGGTAGCACAGATACGCAGTATTTT
TRBJ1-2,TRBV28,TRBD1,-,CASSPGGNYGYTF,TGTGCCAGCAGCCCAGGGGGTAACTATGGCTACACCTTC
TRBJ2-2,TRBV4-1,-,-,CASSPVRGGNTGELFF,TGCGCCAGCAGCCCCGTGAGAGGGGGGAACACCGGGGAGCTGTTTTTT
TRBJ1-5,TRBV7-2,TRBD1,few,CASSWGTVRGQPQHF,TGTGCCAGCAGCTGGGGGACAGTAAGAGGTCAGCCCCAGCATTTT
TRBJ1-6,TRBV3-1/TRBV3-2,TRBD1,-,CASSQGTGGKSPLHF,TGTGCCAGCAGCCAAGGGACAGGGGGTAAGTCACCCCTCCACTTT
TRBJ2-1,TRBV19,TRBD2,-,CASFSGAGSYNEQFF,TGTGCCAGTTTTAGCGGGGCCGGGTCCTACAATGAGCAGTTCTTC
TRBJ2-7,TRBV5-1,TRBD1,-,CASSAGTGGYEQYF,TGCGCCAGCAGCGCAGGGACAGGGGGATACGAGCAGTACTTC
TRBJ2-7,TRBV3-1/TRBV3-2,TRBD1,-,CASSQEQGAYEQYF,TGTGCCAGCAGCCAAGAACAGGGGGCCTACGAGCAGTACTTC
TRBJ1-2,TRBV5-6,TRBD1,once,CASSPRGLGYGYTF,TGTGCCAGCAGCCCCAGGGGGCTGGGCTATGGCTACACCTTC
TRBJ2-5,TRBV7-7,TRBD2,-,CASSRGGTPGETQYF,TGTGCTAGCAGCCGCGGGGGGACCCCAGGGGAGACCCAGTACTTC
TRBJ2-5,TRBV2,TRBD2,-,CASSEASGSSETQYF,TGTGCCAGCAGTGAGGCTAGCGGTTCTAGTGAGACCCAGTACTTC
TRBJ1-2,TRBV3-1/TRBV3-2,-,-,CASSQDLGGNGYTF,TGTGCCAGCAGCCAAGATCTAGGCGGGAATGGCTACACCTTC
TRBJ1-6,TRBV10-1,-,-,CASSESSSPLHF,TGCGCCAGCAGTGAGTCGAGTTCACCCCTCCACTTT
TRBJ2-7,TRBV6-1,-,-,CASSDPGHLFSF,TGTGCCAGCAGTGACCCGGGACACCTATTCAGCTTC
TRBJ1-2,TRBV12-3/TRBV12-4,-,-,CASSLLLNYGYTF,TGTGCCAGCAGTTTGCTATTAAACTATGGCTACACCTTC
TRBJ2-7,TRBV11-2,-,-,CASGRPFYEQYF,TGTGCCAGCGGGAGGCCATTTTACGAGCAGTACTTC
TRBJ2-1,TRBV20-1,-,-,CSASMLRRADEQFF,TGCAGTGCTAGTATGTTGCGGAGGGCCGATGAGCAGTTCTTC
TRBJ2-7,TRBV11-3,TRBD2,-,CASSLGAGGDYEQYF,TGTGCCAGCAGCTTAGGAGCGGGGGGGGATTACGAGCAGTACTTC
TRBJ1-5,TRBV6-5,-,once,CASINRVDQPQHF,TGTGCCAGTATAAACAGGGTAGATCAGCCCCAGCATTTT
TRBJ2-7,TRBV9,TRBD1,once,CASSPRQGIYEQYF,TGTGCCAGCAGCCCTCGACAGGGAATTTACGAGCAGTACTTC
TRBJ1-1,TRBV15,-,-,CATSRERVEAFF,TGTGCCACCAGCAGAGAACGCGTGGAAGCTTTCTTT
TRBJ1-3,TRBV19,TRBD1,-,CASSIGTGSSGNTIYF,TGTGCCAGTAGTATTGGGACAGGGAGCTCTGGAAACACCATATATTTT
TRBJ2-3,TRBV12-3/TRBV12-4,-,once,CASRSLTDTQYF,TGTGCCAGCAGGTCCCTCACAGATACGCAGTATTTT
TRBJ2-6,TRBV19,TRBD1,-,CASGSGTVSGANVLTF,TGTGCCAGTGGCTCGGGGACAGTCTCTGGGGCCAACGTCCTGACTTTC